This TCR beta chain stems from a study of beta chain features in type 1 diabetes. Study observations and caveats: VDJ junctions from patients with type 1 diabetes contained fewer insertions and more deletions. Using cDNA template may skew counts toward highly expressing activated cells. Type 1 diabetes patients showed a moderate but significant shortening of TCRB CDR3s in all four CD4+ subsets.

In regard to this clone: Its antigen is not identified.

The study reverse transcribed the entire isolated RNA, so it sequenced expressed TCRB transcripts. Profiling relied on immunoSEQ multiplex PCR, and the TCRdb table lists in-frame clones only, not all of them. The sample has about 700,000 clones; roughly 13% are singletons. Trimming shortened V by 6 bases and J by 1 base, and 16 bases separated the two germline ends. From germline, CDR1 is MDHEN and CDR2 SYDVKM. This CDR3 spans 15 amino acids. The sequence came from a man aged 18 to 29 with type 1 diabetes. The material sequenced was naive CD4+ T cells from blood. The V call is TRBV28, the J call TRBJ2-7; D not resolved. The CDR3 nucleotides read TGTGCCAGCAGGTTTTCGAGACACCCATCCTACGAGCAGTACTTC. It yields the protein CASRFSRHPSYEQYF.